This TCR beta chain originates from a study of identifying expanded T cells in peripheral blood. Study-wide findings and caveats: Clone count variance between roughly 2-week samples rose with total template count. Differentially abundant clones: around 1.1 between replicates, about 15 at two to three weeks, approximately 18 at four.

Some clones are missing from TCRdb's copy, which holds only in-frame ones; the method was immunoSEQ multiplex PCR. The sample consists of 91,000 or so clones, roughly 86% of them appearing once. To note about this clone: Its antigen is not known.

Trimming took 0 bases from V and 7 from J, leaving 15 bases between them. The germline CDR1 and CDR2 sequences are MNHNS and SASEGT. The CDR3 contains 15 residues. Healthy donors had no documented immune events, such as infections, while sampled. This sequence joins TRBV6-1 and TRBJ1-1; D ambiguous. This TCR was sampled from a person aged 18-69 years in good health. Sequencing input: blood. The CDR3: CASSEALGSRFEAFF. CDR3 nucleotides: TGTGCCAGCAGTGAAGCCTTGGGATCCCGTTTTGAAGCTTTCTTT.